Below are 20 T cell receptor beta chains sequenced from a single sample in a study of T-cell memory formation after mild COVID-19 (dated by TCRdb to the early 2020s). Library creation used 5' RACE. Sequenced using an Illumina NovaSeq 6000. TCRdb's own reprocessing of the public reads used fastp at Q25 and MiXCR and kept productive beta chains. Identical CDR3 protein sequences are pooled into one entry, listed with their most common genes and DNA. The sample table records hundreds of thousands of distinct CDR3 sequences; roughly 18% of these occur just once. More than 10% of the sample lies in the top ten. Sequences were obtained from PBMCs or a T cell subset sorted from them (not recorded which). The receptors were sampled from an adult woman who had mild COVID-19 (a few samples of this study predate the infection). The sample titles of this study are shuffled in the database, so cell type and time point are left out; the donor was told from shared clones.

The V call is TRBV12-3 or TRBV12-4, the J call TRBJ2-3; 8 nucleotides line up with TRBD1. This CDR3 comprises 16 residues. V was pared by 5 bases and J by 2 bases, with 9 bases of the junction left unmatched. The CDR3: CASSPRTGKDTDTQYF. CDR3 nucleotides: TGTGCCAGCAGTCCCCGGACAGGGAAGGACACAGATACGCAGTATTTT.

This clonotype was detected ten times or more. The chain couples TRBV27 to TRBJ1-2; 7 bases map to TRBD1. This CDR3 comprises 13 residues. The germline V gene has CDR1 MNHEY and CDR2 SMNVEV (reference sequence). V gave up 6 bases and J gave up 4 bases; unmatched junction bases: 5. The CDR3 reads CASSPTGTYGYTF. CDR3 nucleotide sequence: TGTGCCAGCAGCCCGACAGGGACCTATGGCTACACCTTC.

This clonotype was counted ten times or more. The V and J genes are TRBV20-1 and TRBJ2-7, with TRBD2 identical over 7 bases. The CDR3 loop spans 16 amino acids. In germline, CDR1 is DFQATT, CDR2 SNEGSKA (reference sequence). Trimming cost V 0 bases and J 0 bases; bases outside gene matches: 8. The chain's CDR3 is CSAREIRLAASYEQYF. DNA of the CDR3: TGCAGTGCTAGAGAGATCAGGCTAGCGGCCTCCTACGAGCAGTACTTC.

A few counts support this clonotype. The chain carries TRBV5-4 and TRBJ1-1; D remains unclear. The CDR3 is made up of 15 amino acids. Trimming cost V 4 bases and J 2 bases, with 15 bases left between them. Germline assignment: CDR1 SGHNT and CDR2 YYREEE (reference sequence). Here the CDR3 reads CASSPPEGLNTEAFF. CDR3 in DNA: TGTGCCAGCAGCCCACCCGAGGGATTAAACACTGAAGCTTTCTTT.

V and J are TRBV9 and TRBJ2-2, with D possibly TRBD1 on 6 matching bases. With 0 bases removed from V and 0 bases from J, the gap between germline ends came to 9 bases. CDR1 and CDR2 (germline): SGDLS, YYNGEE. The CDR3 is 16 residues long. DNA of the CDR3: TGTGCCAGCAGCGTAGTGGGACATACGAACACCGGGGAGCTGTTTTTT. Translating it yields CASSVVGHTNTGELFF.

This clonotype was seen a handful of times. The chain has TRBV7-2 and TRBJ2-5, with TRBD2 matching over 8 bases. Losses at the gene ends were 8 bases for V and 4 bases for J; bases not matched to a gene: 9. In germline, CDR1 is SGHTA, CDR2 FQGNSA. This CDR3 contains 14 residues. The CDR3 loop is CASLRAGELETQYF. The CDR3 DNA reads TGTGCCAGCCTCCGAGCGGGAGAGTTAGAGACCCAGTACTTC.

This clonotype has just a few counts. The chain couples TRBV10-3 to TRBJ1-5; no definite D call. Germline CDR1 ENHRY, CDR2 SYGVKD. V lost 6 bases and J lost 6, with 9 bases in between. This CDR3 has 12 residues. The CDR3 reads CAIRREGQPQHF. CDR3 in DNA: TGTGCCATCAGGCGGGAAGGTCAGCCCCAGCATTTT.

This chain links TRBV6-5 with TRBJ2-1; TRBD2 agrees at 9 bases. This CDR3 has 16 amino acids. The germline V gene has CDR1 MNHEY and CDR2 SVGAGI. Trimming took 3 bases from V and 2 from J; bases not matched to a gene: 5. The DNA of the CDR3 is TGTGCCAGCAGTTATGGACTAGCGCCGGCCTACAATGAGCAGTTCTTC. Amino acids: CASSYGLAPAYNEQFF.

The CDR3 loop reads CASSLLGPPWEQFF. The CDR3 DNA reads TGCGCCAGCAGCTTGTTGGGCCCTCCGTGGGAGCAGTTCTTC. The V call is TRBV5-1, the J call TRBJ2-1; unclear D gene. CDR1 and CDR2 from the germline V gene are SGHRS and YFSETQ. The germline V and J ends were trimmed by 1 base and 10 bases, with 15 bases remaining between them. This CDR3 has 14 residues.

This clonotype was counted only a few times. The chain couples TRBV4-1 to TRBJ2-7; 7 bases fit TRBD1. CDR3 length equals 16 residues. The junction had 11 bases not matched to a gene; V was cut back by 3 bases and J by 3 bases. Germline assignment: CDR1 MGHRA and CDR2 YSYEKL. This CDR3 is CASSQGQTGGYYEQYF. For the CDR3, the DNA is TGCGCCAGCAGCCAGGGACAGACAGGAGGTTACTACGAGCAGTACTTC.

This clonotype was counted between two and nine times. The J gene is TRBJ2-1, the V gene TRBV7-9; TRBD1 might be the D (6 bases). The CDR3 totals 13 residues. Germline V gene sequence: CDR1 SEHNR, CDR2 FQNEAQ (reference sequence). The germline V and J ends were trimmed by 6 bases and 4 bases, with 10 bases remaining between them. CDR3 sequence reads: CASRAGEYNEQFF. The DNA of the CDR3 is TGTGCCAGCAGAGCAGGGGAGTACAATGAGCAGTTCTTC.

In this sample, this clonotype turned up a few times. This sequence joins TRBV9 and TRBJ1-1; D is possibly TRBD1 (6 bases). This CDR3 has 13 residues. Trimming cost V 4 bases and J 8 bases, with 15 bases left between them. Germline V gives CDR1 SGDLS, CDR2 YYNGEE. The CDR3 reads CASSSRGLREAFF. The CDR3 region has the DNA TGTGCCAGCAGCTCCAGGGGCCTTCGGGAAGCTTTCTTT.

This clonotype was observed once. The rearrangement links TRBV6-1 to TRBJ2-7, with 10 bases identical to TRBD1. In germline, CDR1 is MNHNS, CDR2 SASEGT. The CDR3 has 14 amino acids. V lost 6 bases, J lost 2 bases, and 4 bases stayed unmatched. In nucleotides, the CDR3 is TGTGCCAGCAGGATGACAGGGGGCCCCTACGAGCAGTACTTC. This gives the protein CASRMTGGPYEQYF.

This clonotype was counted only a few times. The J gene is TRBJ2-5, the V gene TRBV24-1, with 7 bases matching TRBD1. Germline lookup yields CDR1 KGHDR and CDR2 SFDVKD. This CDR3 is built from 14 residues. V lost 4 bases, J lost 2 bases, and 3 bases stayed unmatched. CDR3 in DNA: TGTGCCACCAGTGACCGGGACAGTCAAGAGACCCAGTACTTC. Protein sequence: CATSDRDSQETQYF.

There are many counts of this clonotype. The chain employs TRBV7-3 and TRBJ2-2, with D perhaps TRBD1 or TRBD2 (5 bases each). Trimming pared 5 bases from V and 0 bases from J, leaving 13 bases between. The CDR3 loop spans 16 amino acids. The V gene's germline CDR1 is SGHTA and CDR2 FQGTGA. CDR3 region: CASSPTGRANTGELFF. The CDR3 DNA is TGTGCCAGCAGCCCGACGGGACGGGCGAACACCGGGGAGCTGTTTTTT.

V is TRBV5-6 and J is TRBJ2-3, with TRBD2 matching over 10 bases. The CDR3 loop spans 16 amino acids. Germline CDR1 is SGHDT and CDR2 is YYEEEE. V shed 3 bases and J 1 base; nucleotides not matched to a gene: 5. The CDR3 DNA reads as TGTGCCAGCAGCTCGACCGGGACTAGCGGCACAGATACGCAGTATTTT. It codes for CASSSTGTSGTDTQYF. Full variable domain (rest looked up from reference TRBV5-6 and TRBJ2-3): DAGVTQSPTHLIKTRGQQVTLRCSPKSGHDTVSWYQQALGQGPQFIFQYYEEEERQRGNFPDRFSGHQFPNYSSELNVNALLLGDSALYLCASSSTGTSGTDTQYFGPGTRLTVL.

This clonotype was observed a few times. The chain is built from TRBV11-3 and TRBJ2-5; weak D call: TRBD2 (7 bases). Germline CDR1 reads SGHNT; CDR2 reads YENEEA. Trimming took 5 bases from V and 1 from J, leaving 23 bases between them. CDR3 length equals 18 residues. The CDR3 spells CASSPIGSGRGAQETQYF. DNA of the CDR3: TGTGCCAGCAGCCCGATCGGGTCAGGGAGGGGGGCCCAAGAGACCCAGTACTTC.

There are many counts of this clonotype. The chain couples TRBV5-1 to TRBJ2-1, with TRBD1 as a possible D gene (6 bases). There are 15 residues in the CDR3. The germline V gene encodes CDR1 SGHRS and CDR2 YFSETQ. Trimming left V 3 bases short and J 3 bases short, with 13 bases between. CDR3 protein: CASSWGRTDYNEQFF. The CDR3, as DNA: TGCGCCAGCAGCTGGGGCAGGACAGACTACAATGAGCAGTTCTTC.

This clonotype has a count of ten or more. This chain connects TRBV13 to TRBJ2-1; D is tentatively TRBD1 or TRBD2 (5 bases each). In germline, CDR1 is PRHDT, CDR2 FYEKMQ (reference sequence). Trimming removed 5 bases at V and 10 bases at J, with 27 bases between. This CDR3 is 17 amino acids long. CDR3 residues: CASSAGRGPTLQQEQFF. The CDR3 DNA sequence: TGTGCCAGCAGCGCGGGCCGGGGCCCCACCTTACAACAGGAGCAGTTCTTC.

The chain couples TRBV6-5 to TRBJ1-4; the D gene is possibly TRBD1 (6 bases). Trimming cost V 0 bases and J 4 bases, with 9 bases left between them. The CDR3 is 15 amino acids. CDR1 is MNHEY, CDR2 SVGAGI, per germline. The CDR3 DNA reads as TGTGCCAGCAGTTACTCGATGGACAGTAATGAAAAACTGTTTTTT. Protein product: CASSYSMDSNEKLFF.